One and the same sample provided the 25 T cell receptor beta chains below, sequenced in a study of lymphopenia after photon versus proton radiotherapy. Clones were sequenced by immunoSEQ multiplex PCR, and TCRdb holds only the in-frame ones, with some missing. In the table there are more than 20,000 clones, 75% to 90% of which are singletons. Sequenced material: peripheral blood, taken from a patient treated with photon-based radiotherapy. Source of these receptors: a man between 25 and 39 years old with gastric cancer.

The chain joins TRBV18 to TRBJ2-5; possibly TRBD2 for D (6 bases). V was cut by 5 bases and J by 2 bases, with 9 bases left in between. There are 13 residues in the CDR3. CDR1 is KGHSH, CDR2 LQKENI, per germline. CDR3 sequence (DNA): TGTGCCAGCTCATCGGCGGGGCAAGAGACCCAGTACTTC. Protein sequence: CASSSAGQETQYF.

This chain joins TRBV4-1 and TRBJ1-5; 10 positions agree with TRBD1. The germline V gene encodes CDR1 MGHRA and CDR2 YSYEKL. This CDR3 has 16 residues. Germline trimming cut 1 base from V and 7 bases from J; bases unmatched to any gene: 7. The CDR3 region is CASSQAGQGFEQPQHF. In nucleotides, the CDR3 is TGCGCCAGCAGCCAAGCGGGACAGGGGTTTGAACAGCCCCAGCATTTT.

The chain uses TRBV4-1 and TRBJ1-4, with TRBD1 matching over 7 bases. This CDR3 has 14 residues. Germline V gene lookup returns CDR1 MGHRA and CDR2 YSYEKL. V lost 3 bases and J lost 6; bases outside the gene matches: 4. CDR3 sequence: CASSQGQSDEKLFF. The CDR3 bases are TGCGCCAGCAGCCAGGGACAGAGCGATGAAAAACTGTTTTTT.

This chain connects TRBV19 to TRBJ2-3; D possibly uses TRBD1 or TRBD2 (5 bases each). Between the trimmed V and J ends, which lost 4 bases and 2 bases, there was a span of 7 bases. The CDR3 spans 13 residues. Per the germline V gene, CDR1 is LNHDA and CDR2 is SQIVND (reference sequence). In nucleotides, the CDR3 is TGTGCCAGTAGTACCGGGGCCACAGATACGCAGTATTTT. This gives the protein CASSTGATDTQYF.

The chain recombines TRBV6-5 with TRBJ2-2; a possible D gene is TRBD2 (6 bases). Germline CDR1 reads MNHEY; CDR2 reads SVGAGI. The CDR3 totals 11 residues. Trimming cost V 6 bases and J 12 bases, with 11 bases left between them. The CDR3 sequence: CASRAGPKLFF. CDR3 sequence (DNA): TGTGCCAGCAGGGCGGGACCCAAGCTGTTTTTT.

The V call is TRBV6-1, the J call TRBJ1-3; TRBD1 aligns across 8 bases. V shed 6 bases, J shed 5 bases, and the junction held 9 bases outside the gene matches. The germline V gene encodes CDR1 MNHNS and CDR2 SASEGT. The CDR3 length is 15 residues. This CDR3 is CASRTDRVWRNTIYF. CDR3 DNA sequence: TGTGCCAGCAGAACGGACAGGGTCTGGAGAAACACCATATATTTT.

The J gene is TRBJ2-3, the V gene TRBV18; TRBD2 matches at 12 bases. V dropped 3 bases and J dropped 5; count of bases not matched to a gene: 6. Germline V gives CDR1 KGHSH, CDR2 LQKENI. The CDR3 sequence is 16 residues long. DNA for the CDR3: TGTGCCAGCTCACCCCTAGCGGGGGGGCAGGGAGATACGCAGTATTTT. It yields the protein CASSPLAGGQGDTQYF. Looking up the rest from reference TRBV18 and TRBJ2-3 gives the full variable domain: NAGVMQNPRHLVRRRGQEARLRCSPMKGHSHVYWYRQLPEEGLKFMVYLQKENIIDESGMPKERFSAEFPKEGPSILRIQQVVRGDSAAYFCASSPLAGGQGDTQYFGPGTRLTVL.

This clone has just one count. The CDR3 here is CASSFRGTDTQYF. The CDR3 DNA reads as TGCGCCAGCAGCTTCCGGGGCACAGATACGCAGTATTTT. The rearrangement links TRBV5-1 to TRBJ2-3; D is unclear. The CDR3 consists of 13 residues. Trimming removed 2 bases at V and 1 base at J, with 5 bases between. Germline CDR1 SGHRS, CDR2 YFSETQ.

The rearrangement uses TRBV6-5 and TRBJ1-3; D gene ambiguous. This CDR3 spans 14 amino acids. V lost 7 bases and J lost 0, with 10 bases in between. From germline, CDR1 is MNHEY and CDR2 SVGAGI. The CDR3 here is CASKRQYSGNTIYF. For the CDR3, the DNA is TGTGCCAGCAAGCGCCAGTACTCTGGAAACACCATATATTTT.

This clone was seen a single time. The chain links TRBV5-4 to TRBJ2-1; 13 bases fit TRBD2. Germline CDR1 SGHNT, CDR2 YYREEE (reference sequence). The ends lost 0 bases at V and 4 bases at J; junction bases unmatched: 1. This CDR3 contains 16 residues. The CDR3 DNA follows: TGTGCCAGCAGCTTGGGGGGACTAGCGGGATACAATGAGCAGTTCTTC. The encoded protein is CASSLGGLAGYNEQFF. Together with reference TRBV5-4 and TRBJ2-1, the CDR3 gives the full variable domain: ETGVTQSPTHLIKTRGQQVTLRCSSQSGHNTVSWYQQALGQGPQFIFQYYREEENGRGNFPPRFSGLQFPNYSSELNVNALELDDSALYLCASSLGGLAGYNEQFFGPGTRLTVL.

The CDR3 sequence is CASSYIRARGEQFF. The CDR3 DNA reads TGTGCCAGCAGTTACATCAGGGCCCGGGGTGAGCAGTTCTTC. The chain has TRBV6-5 and TRBJ2-1; D tentatively fits TRBD1 or TRBD2 (5 bases each). The length of the CDR3 is 14 residues. Germline CDR1 is MNHEY and CDR2 is SVGAGI. The V and J ends lost 2 bases and 9 bases respectively, with 14 bases between them.

This chain links TRBV5-6 with TRBJ2-2; the D is unclear. Germline CDR1 SGHDT, CDR2 YYEEEE. The CDR3 runs to 16 residues. Between the trimmed V and J ends, which lost 2 bases and 4 bases, there was a span of 15 bases. The DNA of the CDR3 is TGTGCCAGCAGCTTTAACGATTTTACGGGCACCGGGGAGCTGTTTTTT. Amino acids: CASSFNDFTGTGELFF. Full variable domain (missing parts from reference TRBV5-6 and TRBJ2-2): DAGVTQSPTHLIKTRGQQVTLRCSPKSGHDTVSWYQQALGQGPQFIFQYYEEEERQRGNFPDRFSGHQFPNYSSELNVNALLLGDSALYLCASSFNDFTGTGELFFGEGSRLTVL.

The chain uses TRBV9 and TRBJ2-7; 10 bases match TRBD1. This CDR3 region has 14 residues. Germline CDR1 and CDR2: SGDLS and YYNGEE. The V segment lost 4 bases and the J segment 10 bases; nucleotides outside the gene matches: 11. The CDR3 nucleotides read TGTGCCAGCAGCCCAGACAGGGGGCATAGACGACAGTACTTC. As protein: CASSPDRGHRRQYF.

V usage is TRBV28 and J usage is TRBJ2-2; 8 positions match TRBD2. This CDR3 comprises 15 residues. Looked up from germline, CDR1 is MDHEN and CDR2 is SYDVKM. The ends lost 6 bases at V and 8 bases at J; junction bases unmatched: 11. The CDR3 bases are TGTGCCAGCAGAAGGACTAGCAGGACGGCTGGGGAGCTGTTTTTT. Its protein product is CASRRTSRTAGELFF.

The count of this clone is one. V usage is TRBV6-5 and J usage is TRBJ2-7; D is perhaps TRBD1 or TRBD2 (5 bases each). The length of the CDR3 is 14 residues. Trimming pared 6 bases from V and 4 bases from J, leaving 16 bases between. Germline CDR1 is MNHEY and CDR2 is SVGAGI. CDR3 bases: TGTGCCAGCAGATTCCGGGACGGCACTTACGAGCAGTACTTC. Translation gives CASRFRDGTYEQYF.

V usage is TRBV2 and J usage is TRBJ1-3, with 8 bases identical to TRBD1. The V gene's germline CDR1 is SNHLY and CDR2 FYNNEI. This CDR3 is built from 15 residues. The trim removed 7 bases at V and 1 base at J, leaving 6 bases unmatched. CDR3 nucleotide sequence: TGTGCCAGCACACCGGACAGGGCATCTGGAAACACCATATATTTT. It translates to CASTPDRASGNTIYF.

V usage is TRBV5-1 and J usage is TRBJ2-1; D is undetermined. V was cut by 0 bases and J by 9 bases, with 16 bases left in between. Germline assignment: CDR1 SGHRS and CDR2 YFSETQ. The CDR3 covers 15 residues. CDR3 sequence reads: CASSLVGPLYAEQFF. CDR3 sequence (DNA): TGCGCCAGCAGCTTGGTCGGCCCACTTTACGCTGAGCAGTTCTTC.

CDR3 region: CASSEVEIGQGDSPLHF. CDR3 DNA: TGTGCCAGCAGTGAAGTCGAAATTGGACAGGGTGACTCACCCCTCCACTTT. J is TRBJ1-6 and V is TRBV2, with TRBD1 identical over 8 bases. Looked up from germline, CDR1 is SNHLY and CDR2 is FYNNEI. The CDR3 runs 17 residues. With 1 base clipped from V and 10 bases from J, the junction kept 12 bases outside the gene matches.

The V call is TRBV2, the J call TRBJ1-5; D unclear. This CDR3 spans 15 amino acids. In germline, CDR1 is SNHLY, CDR2 FYNNEI. Trimming cost V 3 bases and J 1 base, with 10 bases left between them. This chain's CDR3 is CASSDGELSNQPQHF. CDR3 nucleotide sequence: TGTGCCAGCAGTGACGGAGAGTTGAGCAATCAGCCCCAGCATTTT.

This rearrangement joins TRBV11-2 to TRBJ2-7; D gene unclear. The CDR3 length is 14 residues. V dropped 4 bases and J dropped 1 base, with 11 bases sitting between them. Germline CDR1 reads SGHAT; CDR2 reads FQNNGV. CDR3 DNA sequence: TGTGCCAGCAGCTCAACTGGTGGGTCCTACGAGCAGTACTTC. It encodes CASSSTGGSYEQYF.

This chain uses TRBV6-6 with TRBJ2-3, with TRBD2 identical over 9 bases. Germline loops: CDR1 MNHNY, CDR2 SVGAGI (reference sequence). V shed 3 bases, J shed 0 bases, and the junction held 4 bases outside the gene matches. This CDR3 has 16 residues. CDR3 bases: TGTGCCAGCAGTTATGGTCTAGCGGGGAGCACAGATACGCAGTATTTT. It yields the protein CASSYGLAGSTDTQYF.

This clone was counted a few times. The V call is TRBV6-5, the J call TRBJ2-1; D could derive from TRBD1 or TRBD2 (5 bases each). Per the germline V gene, CDR1 is MNHEY and CDR2 is SVGAGI. Between the trimmed V and J ends, which lost 6 bases and 7 bases, there was a span of 19 bases. The CDR3 covers 15 residues. CDR3: CASSGAGTAKNEQFF. The CDR3 DNA sequence: TGTGCCAGCAGCGGGGCTGGGACGGCGAAGAATGAGCAGTTCTTC.

This chain connects TRBV5-8 to TRBJ1-5; no firm D call. Germline V CDR1 and CDR2: SGHTS, YDEGEE. V was shortened by 1 base and J by 6 bases, with 11 bases between the two germline ends. The CDR3 totals 14 residues. In nucleotides, the CDR3 is TGTGCCAGCAGCTTGTATGGTATTGGTCAGCCCCAGCATTTT. Translated: CASSLYGIGQPQHF.

This clone was recorded only once. The chain uses TRBV11-2 and TRBJ2-5; TRBD2 is a possible D gene (5 bases). The CDR3 is 14 residues long. The germline V gene encodes CDR1 SGHAT and CDR2 FQNNGV. V lost 1 base and J 5 bases, leaving 11 bases between the germline ends. The CDR3 loop reads CASSLVAGGETQYF. CDR3 bases: TGTGCCAGCAGCTTAGTTGCAGGCGGGGAGACCCAGTACTTC.

The chain joins TRBV5-6 to TRBJ2-5; tentative D call: TRBD2 (6 bases). The V end was cut by 3 bases, the J end by 5 bases, with 14 bases between. This CDR3 spans 14 amino acids. Germline lookup yields CDR1 SGHDT and CDR2 YYEEEE. The CDR3 reads CASSSSEGFETQYF. The CDR3 DNA is TGTGCCAGCAGCTCATCGGAGGGGTTTGAGACCCAGTACTTC. The entire variable domain, with the rest obtained from reference TRBV5-6 and TRBJ2-5, is as follows: DAGVTQSPTHLIKTRGQQVTLRCSPKSGHDTVSWYQQALGQGPQFIFQYYEEEERQRGNFPDRFSGHQFPNYSSELNVNALLLGDSALYLCASSSSEGFETQYFGPGTRLLVL.